This T cell receptor (beta chain) is from a study of T cell repertoires in cytomegalovirus infection. Study context: From public TCR beta signatures came an indication of both CMV infection and matching HLA type. General observations from the study: People with CMV and the relevant HLA were identified by cumulative public TCR beta family frequency. Clonotypes of TCR beta that were HLA-C-restricted and CMV-specific dominated the ex vivo response.

TCRdb redid the calling of the reads with MiXCR, one entry per CDR3 protein. Among approximately 490,000 distinct CDR3 sequences listed, around 11% were seen once. This CDR3 has 16 amino acids. Looked up from germline, CDR1 is SGHVS and CDR2 is FNYEAQ. J lost 4 bases, V lost 0 bases, and 7 bases had no gene match. As for this clonotype: Antigen: not known. Likely a read error: the CDR3 ends without its conserved phenylalanine or tryptophan.

The sequencing sample was made of PBMCs. The rearrangement links TRBV7-6 to TRBJ2-5; TRBD2 agrees at 8 bases. The sequence was obtained from a human donor in good health (CMV status not recorded). Some clones in this sample may be carry-over from other donors' samples. CDR3 nucleotide sequence: TGTGCCAGCAGCTTAGCTGGTAGCGGGGATATAGAGACCCAGTACTGC. Encoded protein: CASSLAGSGDIETQYC.